This T cell receptor (beta chain) is drawn from a study of beta chain features in type 1 diabetes. A remark on this clone: Its target is unknown.

What was sequenced were expressed TCRB transcripts, since all of the isolated RNA had been reverse transcribed. Profiling relied on immunoSEQ multiplex PCR, and the TCRdb table lists in-frame clones only, not all of them. The table has 200,000 to 300,000 clones, over 11% seen once. Looked up from germline, CDR1 is SNHLY and CDR2 is FYNNEI. J was trimmed by 6 bases and V by 8 bases; bases with no gene match: 10. This CDR3 comprises 14 residues. Study outcomes and limitations: TCRB CDR3 length was moderately but significantly reduced in all four CD4+ subsets of Type 1 diabetes patients.

The rearrangement links TRBV2 to TRBJ2-1; 7 positions agree with TRBD2. This clonotype originated in a man under 40 with type 1 diabetes. Sequenced material: naive CD4+ T cells from blood. The CDR3 DNA is TGTGCCAGCGTAGGACTAGGAAAAGTCAATGAGCAGTTCTTC. The encoded protein is CASVGLGKVNEQFF.